The clone carrying this T cell receptor (beta chain) was counted only a few times. The sample comes from a study of healthy donors' naive CD4 and CD8 T cells. Germline CDR1 reads MNHEY; CDR2 reads SMNVEV (reference sequence). CDR3 length equals 14 residues. Trimming took 5 bases from V and 3 from J; bases not matched to a gene: 5. TCR libraries were built from approximately 0.45 ug of total RNA by linear amplification. TCRdb re-called the reads with MiXCR, one entry per CDR3 protein. The top ten clones hold roughly 2.4% of a sample with about 180,000 distinct CDR3 sequences, about four fifths of them seen once.

This chain joins TRBV27 and TRBJ2-7, with 9 bases that match TRBD1. The sequence was obtained from a pool of human donors in good health; the sample pools cells from several healthy donors. The specimen sequenced was naive CD4+ and CD8+ T cells sorted from blood, pooled from several donors. The CDR3: CASSPGQGNYEQYF. In nucleotides, the CDR3 is TGTGCCAGCAGTCCCGGACAGGGGAACTACGAGCAGTACTTC.